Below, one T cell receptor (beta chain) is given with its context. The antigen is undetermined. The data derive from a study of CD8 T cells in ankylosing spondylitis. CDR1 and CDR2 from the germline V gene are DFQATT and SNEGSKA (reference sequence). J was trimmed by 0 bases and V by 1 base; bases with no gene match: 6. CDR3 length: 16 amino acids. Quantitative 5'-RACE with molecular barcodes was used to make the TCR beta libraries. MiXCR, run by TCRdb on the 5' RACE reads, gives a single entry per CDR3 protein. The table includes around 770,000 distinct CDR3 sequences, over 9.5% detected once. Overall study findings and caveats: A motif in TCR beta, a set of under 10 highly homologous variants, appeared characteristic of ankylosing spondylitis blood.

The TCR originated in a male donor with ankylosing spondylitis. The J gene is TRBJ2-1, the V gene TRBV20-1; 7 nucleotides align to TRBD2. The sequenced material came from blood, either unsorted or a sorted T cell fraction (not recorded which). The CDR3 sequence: CSARGELADSYNEQFF. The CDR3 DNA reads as TGCAGTGCTAGAGGCGAGCTAGCGGACTCCTACAATGAGCAGTTCTTC.